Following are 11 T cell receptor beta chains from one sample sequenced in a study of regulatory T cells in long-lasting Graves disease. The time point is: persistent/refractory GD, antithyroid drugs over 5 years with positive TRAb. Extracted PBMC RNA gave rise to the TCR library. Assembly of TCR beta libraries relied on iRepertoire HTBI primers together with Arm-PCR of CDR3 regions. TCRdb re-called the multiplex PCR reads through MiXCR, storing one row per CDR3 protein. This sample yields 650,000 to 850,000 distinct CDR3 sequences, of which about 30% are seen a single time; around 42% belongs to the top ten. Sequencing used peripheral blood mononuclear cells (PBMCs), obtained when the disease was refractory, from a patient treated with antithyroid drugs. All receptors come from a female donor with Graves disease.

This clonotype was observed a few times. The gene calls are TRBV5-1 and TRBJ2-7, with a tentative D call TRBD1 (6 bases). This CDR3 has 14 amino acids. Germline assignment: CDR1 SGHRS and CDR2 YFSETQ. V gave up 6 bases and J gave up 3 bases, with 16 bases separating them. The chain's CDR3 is CASKPGQSRYEQYF. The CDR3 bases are TGCGCCAGCAAACCCGGACAGTCTCGCTACGAGCAGTACTTC.

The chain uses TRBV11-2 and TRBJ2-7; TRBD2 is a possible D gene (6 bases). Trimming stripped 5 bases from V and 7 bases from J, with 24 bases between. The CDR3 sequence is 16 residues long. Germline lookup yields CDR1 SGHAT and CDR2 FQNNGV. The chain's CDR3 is CASSLRNSGGVGEQYF. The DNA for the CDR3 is TGTGCCAGCAGCCTACGCAATTCGGGCGGGGTAGGAGAGCAGTACTTC.

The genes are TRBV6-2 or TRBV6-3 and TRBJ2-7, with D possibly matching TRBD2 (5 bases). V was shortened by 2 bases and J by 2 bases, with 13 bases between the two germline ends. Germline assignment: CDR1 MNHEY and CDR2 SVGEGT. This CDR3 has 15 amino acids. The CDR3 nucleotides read TGTGCCAGCAGTTACGAGGCGGGCCCTACCTACGAGCAGTACTTC. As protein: CASSYEAGPTYEQYF.

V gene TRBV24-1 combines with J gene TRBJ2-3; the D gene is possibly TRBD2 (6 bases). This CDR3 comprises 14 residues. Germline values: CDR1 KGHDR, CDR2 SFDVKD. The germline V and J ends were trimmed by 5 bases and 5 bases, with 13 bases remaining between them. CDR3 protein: CATSGRGSVDTQYF. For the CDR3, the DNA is TGTGCCACCAGTGGGAGGGGATCGGTAGATACGCAGTATTTT.

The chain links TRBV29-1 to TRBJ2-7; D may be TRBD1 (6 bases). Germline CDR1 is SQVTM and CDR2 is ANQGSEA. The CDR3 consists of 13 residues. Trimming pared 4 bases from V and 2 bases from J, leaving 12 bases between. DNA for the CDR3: TGCAGCGTTGCAGGGGCTATCACCTACGAGCAGTACTTC. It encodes CSVAGAITYEQYF.

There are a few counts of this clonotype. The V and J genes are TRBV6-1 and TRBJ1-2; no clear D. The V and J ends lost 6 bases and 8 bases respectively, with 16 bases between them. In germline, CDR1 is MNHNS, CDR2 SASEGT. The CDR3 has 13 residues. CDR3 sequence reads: CASRVPGGVGYTF. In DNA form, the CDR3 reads TGTGCCAGCAGAGTCCCAGGAGGAGTAGGCTACACCTTC.

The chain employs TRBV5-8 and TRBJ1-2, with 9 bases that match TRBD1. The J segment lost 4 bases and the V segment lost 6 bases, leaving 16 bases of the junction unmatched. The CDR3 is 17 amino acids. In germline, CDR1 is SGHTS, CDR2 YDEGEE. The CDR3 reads CASNRGGWGQGIYGYTF. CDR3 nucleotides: TGTGCCAGCAACCGCGGCGGGTGGGGACAGGGAATCTATGGCTACACCTTC.

The CDR3 bases are TGCAGTGCTAGAGGAGTTAGCGGGAGGGCCGACACCGGGGAGCTGTTTTTT. Protein: CSARGVSGRADTGELFF. The chain links TRBV20-1 to TRBJ2-2; 11 positions match TRBD2. CDR1 is DFQATT and CDR2 is SNEGSKA in the germline V gene (reference sequence). J gave up 3 bases and V 1 base, and 7 bases lay outside the gene matches. This CDR3 comprises 17 residues.

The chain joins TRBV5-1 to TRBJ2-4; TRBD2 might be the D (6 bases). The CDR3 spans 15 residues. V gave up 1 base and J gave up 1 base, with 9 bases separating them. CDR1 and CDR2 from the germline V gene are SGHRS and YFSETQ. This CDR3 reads CASSLPGVAKNIQYF. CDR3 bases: TGCGCCAGCAGCTTGCCGGGGGTGGCCAAAAACATTCAGTACTTC. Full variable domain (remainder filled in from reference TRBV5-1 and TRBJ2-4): KAGVTQTPRYLIKTRGQQVTLSCSPISGHRSVSWYQQTPGQGLQFLFEYFSETQRNKGNFPGRFSGRQFSNSRSEMNVSTLELGDSALYLCASSLPGVAKNIQYFGAGTRLSVL.

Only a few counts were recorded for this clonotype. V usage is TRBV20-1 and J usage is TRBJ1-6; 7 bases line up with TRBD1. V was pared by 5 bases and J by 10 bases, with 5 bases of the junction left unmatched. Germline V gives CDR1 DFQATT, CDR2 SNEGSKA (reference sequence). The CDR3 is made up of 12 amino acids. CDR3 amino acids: CSARDRQSPLHF. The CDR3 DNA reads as TGCAGTGCTCGGGACAGACAATCACCCCTCCACTTT.

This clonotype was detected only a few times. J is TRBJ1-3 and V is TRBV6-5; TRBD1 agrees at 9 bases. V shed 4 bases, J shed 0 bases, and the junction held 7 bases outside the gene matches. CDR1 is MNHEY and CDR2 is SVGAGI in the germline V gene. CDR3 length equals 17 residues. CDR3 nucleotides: TGTGCCAGCAGTTCTACAGGGGGCAAATTCTCTGGAAACACCATATATTTT. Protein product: CASSSTGGKFSGNTIYF.